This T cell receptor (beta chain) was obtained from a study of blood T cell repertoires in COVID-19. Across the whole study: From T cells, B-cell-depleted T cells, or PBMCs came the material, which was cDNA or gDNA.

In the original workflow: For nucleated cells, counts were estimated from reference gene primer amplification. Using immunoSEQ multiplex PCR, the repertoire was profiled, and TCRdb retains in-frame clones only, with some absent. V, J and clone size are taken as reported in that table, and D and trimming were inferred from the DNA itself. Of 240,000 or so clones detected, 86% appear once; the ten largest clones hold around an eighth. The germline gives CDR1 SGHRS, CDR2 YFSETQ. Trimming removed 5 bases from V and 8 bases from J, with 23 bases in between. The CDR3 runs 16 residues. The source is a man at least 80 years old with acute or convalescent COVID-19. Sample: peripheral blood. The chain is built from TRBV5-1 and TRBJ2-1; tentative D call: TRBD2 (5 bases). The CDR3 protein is CASRRTAHSSGDEQFF. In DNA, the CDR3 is TGCGCCAGCAGACGGACGGCCCATTCGTCCGGGGATGAGCAGTTCTTC.